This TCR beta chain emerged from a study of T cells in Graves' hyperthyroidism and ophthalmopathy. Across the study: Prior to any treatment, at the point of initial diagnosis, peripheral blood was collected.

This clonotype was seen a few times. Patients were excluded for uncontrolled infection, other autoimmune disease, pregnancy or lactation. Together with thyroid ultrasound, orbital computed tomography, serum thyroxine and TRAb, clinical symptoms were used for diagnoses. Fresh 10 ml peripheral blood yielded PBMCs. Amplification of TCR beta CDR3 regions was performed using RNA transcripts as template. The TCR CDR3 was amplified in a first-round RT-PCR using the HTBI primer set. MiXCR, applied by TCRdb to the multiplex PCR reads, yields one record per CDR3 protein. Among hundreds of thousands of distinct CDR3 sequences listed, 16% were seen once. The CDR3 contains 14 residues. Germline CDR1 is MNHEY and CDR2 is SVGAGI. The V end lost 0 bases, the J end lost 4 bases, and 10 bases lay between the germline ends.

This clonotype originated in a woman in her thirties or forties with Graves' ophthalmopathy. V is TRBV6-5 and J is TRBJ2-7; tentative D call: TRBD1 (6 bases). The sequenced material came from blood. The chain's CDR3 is CASSYSTGDYEQYF. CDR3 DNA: TGTGCCAGCAGTTACTCGACAGGCGATTACGAGCAGTACTTC.